This TCR beta chain was recovered during a study of T cells in Graves' hyperthyroidism and ophthalmopathy. General observations from the study: Blood also contained most expanded thyroid clonotypes above 0.001. Separation of ophthalmopathy from stable hyperthyroidism was achieved by a 13 V-J model.

There were TCR beta CDR3 regions amplified from RNA transcripts. Carried out on the TCR CDR3, a first-round RT-PCR used the HTBI primer set. TCRdb passed the multiplex PCR reads through MiXCR, listing each CDR3 protein once. Among 90,000 to 120,000 distinct CDR3 sequences, roughly 15% were seen once, and the ten largest hold 42%. Using less than 12 ml of fresh peripheral blood, PBMCs were prepared. CDR3 length equals 14 residues. V gave up 1 base and J gave up 0 bases, with 5 bases separating them. The germline CDR1 and CDR2 sequences are SGHVS and FQNEAQ. In this sample, this clonotype turned up many times. Its target is unknown.

The sequencing input was blood. The J gene is TRBJ2-3, the V gene TRBV7-8; D ambiguous. The clonotype was recovered from a woman aged 45-60 years with Graves' hyperthyroidism. The CDR3 protein is CASSLDGSTDTQYF. For the CDR3, the DNA is TGTGCCAGCAGCTTAGATGGGAGCACAGATACGCAGTATTTT.